This TCR beta chain was found in a study of blood T cell repertoires in COVID-19. This table comes from immunoSEQ multiplex PCR, and its TCRdb copy is limited to in-frame clones, with some not included. This table holds about 200,000 clones, more than 70% found once. V was clipped by 0 bases and J by 0 bases, with 6 bases between them. Germline CDR1 is SGHRS and CDR2 is YFSETQ. The CDR3 runs 15 residues. The chain is built from TRBV5-1 and TRBJ1-4; no reliable D call. This TCR came from a man in his forties with acute COVID-19. What was sequenced was PBMCs or T cells enriched from blood (not recorded which). CDR3 region: CASSLGGATNEKLFF. The CDR3 DNA follows: TGCGCCAGCAGCTTGGGAGGTGCAACTAATGAAAAACTGTTTTTT.